What follows are 30 T cell receptor beta chains derived from one specimen sequenced in a study of T cell repertoires in cytomegalovirus infection. MiXCR was run by TCRdb on the reads, yielding one entry per CDR3 protein. The data contain approximately 750,000 distinct CDR3 sequences, about 40% of them singletons. Sequencing was performed on PBMCs. The source is a human donor in good health (CMV status not recorded). Some clones in this sample may be carry-over from other donors' samples.

The gene calls are TRBV25-1 and TRBJ2-3; 8 nucleotides align to TRBD1. V was pared by 6 bases and J by 2 bases, with 10 bases of the junction left unmatched. Germline V gene data show CDR1 as MGHDK and CDR2 as SYGVNS. The CDR3 extends over 16 amino acids. The DNA of the CDR3 is TGTGCCAGCAGCTACCGGACAGGGCCTAACACAGATACGCAGTATTTT. This sequence encodes CASSYRTGPNTDTQYF.

As to this clonotype: A much larger clone differs by one base, so this may be a read error. Since the CDR3 does not end with the conserved phenylalanine or tryptophan, this likely comes from a read error. The genes are TRBV7-2 and TRBJ2-7, with D maybe TRBD2 (6 bases). Trimming shortened V by 5 bases and J by 9 bases, and 17 bases separated the two germline ends. The V gene's germline CDR1 is SGHTA and CDR2 FQGNSA. This CDR3 comprises 13 residues. The CDR3: CASSNGRGNWQYL. CDR3 bases: TGTGCCAGCAGCAACGGACGGGGGAACTGGCAGTACTTA.

This chain joins TRBV5-1 and TRBJ2-1; 10 nucleotides match TRBD2. V lost 2 bases to trimming and J lost 5 bases; unmatched junction nucleotides: 4. The CDR3 is 15 residues long. Germline CDR1 and CDR2: SGHRS and YFSETQ. The CDR3 nucleotides read TGCGCCAGCAGCTTCGCTAGCGGGGGAAACAATGAGCAGTTCTTC. As protein: CASSFASGGNNEQFF.

CDR3 coding DNA: TGTGCCAGCAGTTTGGTCTCACCGGGAATCCACGAGCAGTACTTC. Translated, it gives CASSLVSPGIHEQYF. The chain combines TRBV28 with TRBJ2-7; perhaps TRBD2 as D (5 bases). V lost 3 bases and J 5 bases, leaving 17 bases between the germline ends. CDR1 is MDHEN, CDR2 SYDVKM, per germline. The CDR3 runs 15 residues.

The rearrangement joins TRBV29-1 to TRBJ2-6, with D possibly matching TRBD1 (5 bases). This CDR3 is 15 amino acids long. V gave up 6 bases and J gave up 0 bases, with 12 bases separating them. Per the germline V gene, CDR1 is SQVTM and CDR2 is ANQGSEA. The CDR3 DNA reads TGCAGCGTCTGGACATCCTCCTCTGGGGCCAACGTCCTGACTTTC. Translating gives CSVWTSSSGANVLTF.

A remark on this clonotype: A much larger clone sits a single nucleotide away, making a read error possible. No conserved phenylalanine or tryptophan ends this CDR3, so it is likely a read error. The chain couples TRBV7-4 to TRBJ2-7; D may be TRBD1 or TRBD2 (5 bases each). Germline V gene sequence: CDR1 SGHVT, CDR2 SQSDAQ. Trimming removed 0 bases from V and 0 bases from J, with 15 bases in between. The CDR3 consists of 17 residues. CDR3 loop: CASSLASGLGDSYEQYL. The CDR3 coding sequence is TGTGCCAGCAGCTTAGCCAGCGGTCTGGGGGACTCCTACGAGCAGTACTTA.

The rearrangement joins TRBV12-3 or TRBV12-4 to TRBJ2-7; tentative D call: TRBD2 (5 bases). The CDR3 is 16 amino acids. Trimming cost V 2 bases and J 4 bases, with 18 bases left between them. CDR3 sequence (DNA): TGTGCCAGCAGTTTAAGGGTGCGGGTGGCGCGGTACGAGCAGTACTTC. Translated: CASSLRVRVARYEQYF.

This clonotype was seen only once. V gene TRBV10-3 combines with J gene TRBJ2-1, with D perhaps given as TRBD1 or TRBD2 (5 bases each). V gave up 0 bases and J gave up 7 bases, with 13 bases separating them. The CDR3 runs to 15 residues. Germline loops: CDR1 ENHRY, CDR2 SYGVKD. The CDR3 sequence is CAISESAGWGNEQFF. In DNA form, the CDR3 reads TGTGCCATCAGTGAGTCGGCAGGGTGGGGGAATGAGCAGTTCTTC.

The sample holds many counts of this clonotype. The chain joins TRBV7-2 to TRBJ2-4; D might be TRBD2 (6 bases). Trimming cost V 3 bases and J 8 bases, with 11 bases left between them. The CDR3 contains 13 residues. Germline CDR1 and CDR2: SGHTA and FQGNSA. CDR3 nucleotide sequence: TGTGCCAGCAGCTTCGTGTCGGGGGACATTCAGTACTTC. Translated, it gives CASSFVSGDIQYF.

This clonotype was detected only a few times. CDR3 in DNA: TGCAGTGCTAGAGATATGACTAGCGGGGAACAAGAGACCCAGTACTTC. Its protein product is CSARDMTSGEQETQYF. The V call is TRBV20-1, the J call TRBJ2-5; 11 bases line up with TRBD2. CDR1 and CDR2 (germline): DFQATT, SNEGSKA (reference sequence). The CDR3 runs 16 residues. Losses at the gene ends were 0 bases for V and 2 bases for J; bases not matched to a gene: 5.

The V gene is TRBV4-2, the J gene TRBJ2-7; D is perhaps TRBD2 (5 bases). The V gene lost 0 bases and the J gene lost 1 base, with 16 bases spanning the gap. Germline V gene lookup returns CDR1 LGHNA and CDR2 YNFKEQ. The CDR3 runs to 17 residues. In DNA, the CDR3 is TGTGCCAGCAGCCAAGATGGTTCGGGCAGGAGGTCCTACGAGCAGTACTTC. Encoded protein: CASSQDGSGRRSYEQYF.

This rearrangement joins TRBV19 to TRBJ2-7; D ambiguous. The V and J ends lost 3 bases and 0 bases respectively, with 6 bases between them. Germline V CDR1 and CDR2: LNHDA, SQIVND (reference sequence). This CDR3 spans 13 amino acids. The CDR3: CASSIDNSYEQYF. CDR3 coding DNA: TGTGCCAGTAGTATCGACAACTCCTACGAGCAGTACTTC.

This rearrangement joins TRBV4-1 to TRBJ2-7, with no clear D. The ends were cut back, 0 bases at V and 2 bases at J, with 11 bases in the middle. This CDR3 region has 15 residues. Per germline, CDR1 MGHRA and CDR2 YSYEKL. The CDR3 protein is CASSQDRHSAYEQYF. CDR3 bases: TGCGCCAGCAGCCAAGACAGACACAGCGCCTACGAGCAGTACTTC.

Turning to this clonotype: A much larger clone differs from this one at a single base, so this may be a read error. V usage is TRBV7-2 and J usage is TRBJ2-1; unclear D gene. Germline V CDR1 and CDR2: SGHTA, FQGNSA. The CDR3 consists of 15 residues. Deletions cut 4 bases from V and 12 bases from J, with 22 bases between. The CDR3 DNA reads as TGTGCCAGCAGCTCGACCCCCGCCGGTGGGGATGTGCAGTTCTTC. This codes for CASSSTPAGGDVQFF.

The table lists this clonotype with a count of one. The V call is TRBV28, the J call TRBJ1-2, with 9 positions matching TRBD1. The ends lost 1 base at V and 4 bases at J; junction bases unmatched: 4. The CDR3 spans 15 residues. CDR1 is MDHEN, CDR2 SYDVKM, per germline. Here the CDR3 reads CASSLSTGGLYGYTF. The CDR3, as DNA: TGTGCCAGCAGTTTATCGACAGGGGGTCTCTATGGCTACACCTTC.

The chain is built from TRBV5-4 and TRBJ2-1; 15 nucleotides match TRBD2. CDR1 is SGHNT and CDR2 is YYREEE in the germline V gene (reference sequence). This CDR3 has 16 amino acids. V trimming: 4 bases; J trimming: 8 bases; junction bases outside the gene matches: 7. This CDR3 reads CASSRPGLAGGHEQFF. CDR3 in DNA: TGTGCCAGCAGCAGACCTGGACTAGCGGGGGGGCATGAGCAGTTCTTC. Supplemented by reference TRBV5-4 and TRBJ2-1, the full variable domain reads ETGVTQSPTHLIKTRGQQVTLRCSSQSGHNTVSWYQQALGQGPQFIFQYYREEENGRGNFPPRFSGLQFPNYSSELNVNALELDDSALYLCASSRPGLAGGHEQFFGPGTRLTVL.

This clonotype was detected a few times. V is TRBV18 and J is TRBJ2-7, with TRBD1 matching 7 bases. Germline assignment: CDR1 KGHSH and CDR2 LQKENI. Losses at the gene ends were 3 bases for V and 3 bases for J; bases not matched to a gene: 8. This CDR3 has 15 amino acids. CDR3 nucleotide sequence: TGTGCCAGCTCACCCTCCGGGACAGAAATCTACGAGCAGTACTTC. It codes for CASSPSGTEIYEQYF.

This clonotype was counted a few times. The V gene is TRBV7-6, the J gene TRBJ2-7; TRBD2 is a possible D gene (6 bases). The CDR3 runs 14 residues. V was cut by 5 bases and J by 3 bases, with 14 bases left in between. Germline CDR1 is SGHVS and CDR2 is FNYEAQ. The CDR3 is CASSRGTQGYEQYF. CDR3 DNA: TGTGCCAGCAGCCGAGGGACTCAGGGCTACGAGCAGTACTTC.

This clonotype showed up just a few times. The rearrangement links TRBV5-5 to TRBJ2-3; tentative D call: TRBD1 (5 bases). CDR1 is SGHKS, CDR2 YYEKEE, per germline (reference sequence). This CDR3 contains 13 residues. V was cut by 3 bases and J by 13 bases, with 18 bases left in between. In DNA form, the CDR3 reads TGTGCCAGCAGCTCCTCAACCAGTGAAGGGGAGTATTTT. This gives the protein CASSSSTSEGEYF.

The chain combines TRBV20-1 with TRBJ2-7; D not certain. The V gene lost 3 bases and the J gene lost 6 bases, with 6 bases spanning the gap. This CDR3 has 10 residues. Germline-derived CDR1 and CDR2 are DFQATT and SNEGSKA (reference sequence). CDR3 sequence: CSASVGEQYF. The CDR3 DNA reads TGCAGTGCTAGTGTGGGCGAGCAGTACTTC.

The chain recombines TRBV5-1 with TRBJ1-1; perhaps TRBD1 as D (5 bases). Germline CDR1 SGHRS, CDR2 YFSETQ. The CDR3 has 17 amino acids. The germline V and J ends were trimmed by 0 bases and 1 base, with 16 bases remaining between them. The CDR3 protein is CASSLVLTGTTNTEAFF. The DNA for the CDR3 is TGCGCCAGCAGCTTGGTCCTCACCGGGACGACGAACACTGAAGCTTTCTTT.

This clonotype has a handful of counts. V usage is TRBV7-6 and J usage is TRBJ1-1, with D uncertain. The V and J ends lost 10 bases and 7 bases respectively, with 16 bases between them. Looked up from germline, CDR1 is SGHVS and CDR2 is FNYEAQ. The CDR3 is 12 residues long. CDR3 loop: CATPREGFEAFF. CDR3 bases: TGTGCCACTCCCCGGGAGGGTTTTGAAGCTTTCTTT.

The chain is built from TRBV6-1 and TRBJ2-1; TRBD2 matches 11 bases. CDR1 and CDR2 (germline): MNHNS, SASEGT. This CDR3 region has 16 residues. Germline trimming cut 6 bases from V and 3 bases from J; bases unmatched to any gene: 7. The CDR3 region is CASRDGLAGYYNEQFF. CDR3 DNA: TGTGCCAGCAGGGATGGACTAGCGGGTTACTACAATGAGCAGTTCTTC.

The chain recombines TRBV7-2 with TRBJ2-7, with 7 bases aligning to TRBD2. In germline, CDR1 is SGHTA, CDR2 FQGNSA. The length of the CDR3 is 14 residues. V gave up 5 bases and J gave up 4 bases; unmatched junction bases: 8. For the CDR3, the DNA is TGTGCCAGCAGCCGGAGGGAGGGTAATTACGAGCAGTACTTC. Translating gives CASSRREGNYEQYF.

The chain employs TRBV29-1 and TRBJ1-1; a weak D match, TRBD1 (5 bases). The CDR3 covers 14 residues. Germline CDR1 is SQVTM and CDR2 is ANQGSEA. Trimming shortened V by 1 base and J by 4 bases, and 13 bases separated the two germline ends. The CDR3 bases are TGCAGCGTTGAAGTTACAGGAATTGGCACTGAAGCTTTCTTT. Translating it yields CSVEVTGIGTEAFF.

This clonotype was counted once. The V call is TRBV5-1, the J call TRBJ2-4, with D maybe TRBD2 (5 bases). With 1 base removed from V and 7 bases from J, the gap between germline ends came to 21 bases. There are 17 residues in the CDR3. Per germline, CDR1 SGHRS and CDR2 YFSETQ. CDR3 amino acids: CASSLLKVPPGGNIQYF. The CDR3 nucleotides read TGCGCCAGCAGCTTGCTCAAAGTCCCCCCAGGCGGGAACATTCAGTACTTC.

The chain carries TRBV20-1 and TRBJ1-2; maybe TRBD1 (6 bases). V lost 3 bases and J lost 7, with 18 bases in between. The CDR3 contains 14 residues. Germline CDR1 DFQATT, CDR2 SNEGSKA (reference sequence). CDR3 amino acids: CSASEGRGIAGYTF. CDR3 DNA: TGCAGTGCTAGTGAGGGCAGGGGTATTGCTGGCTACACCTTC.

There are many counts of this clonotype. The V call is TRBV7-2, the J call TRBJ2-1; weak D call: TRBD2 (6 bases). Trimming cost V 1 base and J 4 bases, with 8 bases left between them. Germline CDR1 and CDR2: SGHTA and FQGNSA. The CDR3 is made up of 14 amino acids. Here the CDR3 reads CASSLGGRYNEQFF. The CDR3 nucleotides read TGTGCCAGCAGCTTAGGTGGGAGGTACAATGAGCAGTTCTTC.

This clonotype was counted a few times. The chain couples TRBV6-1 to TRBJ2-7; D is uncertain. The V and J ends lost 2 bases and 3 bases respectively, with 14 bases between them. Germline values: CDR1 MNHNS, CDR2 SASEGT. This CDR3 spans 15 amino acids. CDR3 loop: CASSESADGFYEQYF. CDR3 nucleotide sequence: TGTGCCAGCAGTGAATCGGCGGACGGTTTCTACGAGCAGTACTTC.

This chain connects TRBV2 to TRBJ2-2, with 8 bases identical to TRBD1. Germline values: CDR1 SNHLY, CDR2 FYNNEI. Trimming cost V 4 bases and J 6 bases; bases outside gene matches: 10. There are 16 residues in the CDR3. The CDR3 region has the DNA TGTGCCAGCAGTGTTACGGGACAGGTCGAGGCCGGGGAGCTGTTTTTT. Encoded protein: CASSVTGQVEAGELFF.